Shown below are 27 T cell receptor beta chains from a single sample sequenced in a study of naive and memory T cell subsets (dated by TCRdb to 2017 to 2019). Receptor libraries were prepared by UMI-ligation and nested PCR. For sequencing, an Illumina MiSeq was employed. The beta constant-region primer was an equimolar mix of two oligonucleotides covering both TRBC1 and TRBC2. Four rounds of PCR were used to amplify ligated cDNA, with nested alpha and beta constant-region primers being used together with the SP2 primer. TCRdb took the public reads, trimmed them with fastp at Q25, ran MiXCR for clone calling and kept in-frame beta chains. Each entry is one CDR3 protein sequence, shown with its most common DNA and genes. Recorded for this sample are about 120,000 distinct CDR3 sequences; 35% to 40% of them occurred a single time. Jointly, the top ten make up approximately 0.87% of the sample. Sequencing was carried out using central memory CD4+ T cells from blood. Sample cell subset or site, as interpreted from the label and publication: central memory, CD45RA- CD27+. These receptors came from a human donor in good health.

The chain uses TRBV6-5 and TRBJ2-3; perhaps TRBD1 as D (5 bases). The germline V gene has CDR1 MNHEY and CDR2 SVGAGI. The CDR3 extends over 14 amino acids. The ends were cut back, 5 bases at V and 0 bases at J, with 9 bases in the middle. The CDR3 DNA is TGTGCCAGCAGTAAGACAGTTAGCACAGATACGCAGTATTTT. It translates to CASSKTVSTDTQYF.

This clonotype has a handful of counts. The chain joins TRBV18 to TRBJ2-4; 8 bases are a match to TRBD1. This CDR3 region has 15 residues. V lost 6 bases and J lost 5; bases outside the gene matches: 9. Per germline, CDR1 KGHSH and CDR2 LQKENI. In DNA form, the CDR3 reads TGTGCCAGCTCCCGAGACAGGGGACGTGAAAACATTCAGTACTTC. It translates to CASSRDRGRENIQYF.

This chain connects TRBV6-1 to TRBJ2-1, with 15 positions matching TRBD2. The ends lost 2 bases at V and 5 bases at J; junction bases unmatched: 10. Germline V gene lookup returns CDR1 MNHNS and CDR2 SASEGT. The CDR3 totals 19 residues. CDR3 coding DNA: TGTGCCAGCAGTGAAAGTTACTCGGGACTAGCGGGAGGCAACAATGAGCAGTTCTTC. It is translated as CASSESYSGLAGGNNEQFF.

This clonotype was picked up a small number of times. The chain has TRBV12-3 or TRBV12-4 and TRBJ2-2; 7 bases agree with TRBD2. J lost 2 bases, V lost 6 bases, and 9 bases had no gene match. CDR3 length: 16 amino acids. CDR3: CASRPSVAGNTGELFF. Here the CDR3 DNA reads TGTGCCAGCAGACCATCGGTAGCGGGTAACACCGGGGAGCTGTTTTTT.

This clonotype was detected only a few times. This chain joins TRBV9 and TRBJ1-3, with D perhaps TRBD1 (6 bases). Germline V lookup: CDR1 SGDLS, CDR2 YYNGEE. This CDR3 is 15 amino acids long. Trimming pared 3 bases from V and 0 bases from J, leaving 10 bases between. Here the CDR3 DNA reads TGTGCCAGCAGCGCGGACAGTTACTCTGGAAACACCATATATTTT. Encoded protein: CASSADSYSGNTIYF.

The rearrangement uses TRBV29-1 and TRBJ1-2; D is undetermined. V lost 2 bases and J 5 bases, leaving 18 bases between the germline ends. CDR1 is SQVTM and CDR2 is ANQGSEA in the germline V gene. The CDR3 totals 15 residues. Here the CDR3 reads CSVEWRAVGPYGYTF. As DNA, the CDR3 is TGCAGCGTTGAATGGCGGGCGGTGGGCCCTTATGGCTACACCTTC.

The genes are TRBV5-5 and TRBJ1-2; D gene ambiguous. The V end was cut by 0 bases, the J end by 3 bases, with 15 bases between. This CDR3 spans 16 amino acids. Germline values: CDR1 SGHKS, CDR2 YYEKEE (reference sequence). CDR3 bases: TGTGCCAGCAGCTTGGCCCCGCAAGGCCTTTACTATGGCTACACCTTC. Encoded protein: CASSLAPQGLYYGYTF.

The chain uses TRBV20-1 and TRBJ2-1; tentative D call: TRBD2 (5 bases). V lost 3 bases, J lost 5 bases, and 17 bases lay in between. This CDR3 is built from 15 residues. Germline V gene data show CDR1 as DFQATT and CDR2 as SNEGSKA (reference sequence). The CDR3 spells CSARIPGRKNNEQFF. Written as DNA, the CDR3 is TGCAGTGCTAGGATCCCGGGAAGGAAGAACAATGAGCAGTTCTTC.

The CDR3 loop is CATSRQGSTGELFF. The CDR3 bases are TGTGCCACCAGCAGACAGGGGAGCACCGGGGAGCTGTTTTTT. The chain carries TRBV15 and TRBJ2-2, with D possibly matching TRBD1 (6 bases). The CDR3 consists of 14 residues. V was shortened by 2 bases and J by 4 bases, with 8 bases between the two germline ends. Germline CDR1 reads LNHNV; CDR2 reads YYDKDF (reference sequence).

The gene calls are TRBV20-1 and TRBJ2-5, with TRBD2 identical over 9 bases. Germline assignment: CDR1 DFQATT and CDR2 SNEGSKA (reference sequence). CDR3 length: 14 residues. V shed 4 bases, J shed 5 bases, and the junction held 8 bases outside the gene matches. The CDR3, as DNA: TGCAGTGCTATCAGTTTGGCGGGAGGGGAGACCCAGTACTTC. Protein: CSAISLAGGETQYF.

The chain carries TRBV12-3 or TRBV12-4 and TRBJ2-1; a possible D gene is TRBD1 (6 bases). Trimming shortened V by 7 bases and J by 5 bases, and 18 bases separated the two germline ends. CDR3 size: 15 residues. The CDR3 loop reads CASIYTHGQNNEQFF. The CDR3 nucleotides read TGTGCCAGCATATATACCCATGGACAGAACAATGAGCAGTTCTTC.

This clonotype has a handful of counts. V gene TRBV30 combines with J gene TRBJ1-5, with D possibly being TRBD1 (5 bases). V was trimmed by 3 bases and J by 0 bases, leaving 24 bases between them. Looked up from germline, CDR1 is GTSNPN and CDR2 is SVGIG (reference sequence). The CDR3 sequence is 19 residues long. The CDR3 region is CAWSVKGARGLYSNQPQHF. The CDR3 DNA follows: TGTGCCTGGAGCGTTAAAGGGGCCCGCGGACTTTATAGCAATCAGCCCCAGCATTTT.

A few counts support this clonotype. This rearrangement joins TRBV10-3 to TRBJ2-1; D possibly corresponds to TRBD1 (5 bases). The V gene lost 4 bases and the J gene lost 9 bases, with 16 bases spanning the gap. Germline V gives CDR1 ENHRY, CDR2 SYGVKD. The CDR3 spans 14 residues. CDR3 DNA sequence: TGTGCCATCAGTGCAATGGGGCAGGGCGGTGAGCAGTTCTTC. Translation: CAISAMGQGGEQFF.

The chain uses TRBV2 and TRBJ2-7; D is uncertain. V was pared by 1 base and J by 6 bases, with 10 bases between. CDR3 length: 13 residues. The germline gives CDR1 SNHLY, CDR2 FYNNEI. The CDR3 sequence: CASSEEWRGEQYF. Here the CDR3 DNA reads TGTGCCAGCAGTGAAGAGTGGAGAGGCGAGCAGTACTTC.

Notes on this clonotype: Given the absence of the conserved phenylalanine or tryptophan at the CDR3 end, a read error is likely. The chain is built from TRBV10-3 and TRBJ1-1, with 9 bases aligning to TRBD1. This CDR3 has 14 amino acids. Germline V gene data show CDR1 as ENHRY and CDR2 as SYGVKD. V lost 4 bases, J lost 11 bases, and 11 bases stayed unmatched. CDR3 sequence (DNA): TGTGCCATCAGTGCAAGGACAGGGGTCCGTTGGGCTTTCTAT. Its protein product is CAISARTGVRWAFY.

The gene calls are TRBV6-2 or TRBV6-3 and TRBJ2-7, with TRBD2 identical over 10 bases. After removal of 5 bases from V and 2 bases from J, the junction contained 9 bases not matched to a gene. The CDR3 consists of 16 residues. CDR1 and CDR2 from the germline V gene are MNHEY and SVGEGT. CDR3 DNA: TGTGCCAGCAGTCATCCGATTAGCGGGAGGCCCTACGAGCAGTACTTC. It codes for CASSHPISGRPYEQYF.

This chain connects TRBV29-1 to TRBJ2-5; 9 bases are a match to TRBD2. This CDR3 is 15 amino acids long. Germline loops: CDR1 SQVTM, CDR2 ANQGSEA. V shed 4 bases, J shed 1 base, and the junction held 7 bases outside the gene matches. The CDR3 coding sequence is TGCAGCGTTGGACGAGGGACTAGCCTCCAAGAGACCCAGTACTTC. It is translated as CSVGRGTSLQETQYF.

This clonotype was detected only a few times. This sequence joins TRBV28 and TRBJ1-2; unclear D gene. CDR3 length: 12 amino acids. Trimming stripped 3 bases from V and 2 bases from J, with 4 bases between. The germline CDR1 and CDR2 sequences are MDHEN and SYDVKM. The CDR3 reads CASSLINYGYTF. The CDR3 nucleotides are TGTGCCAGCAGTTTGATAAACTATGGCTACACCTTC.

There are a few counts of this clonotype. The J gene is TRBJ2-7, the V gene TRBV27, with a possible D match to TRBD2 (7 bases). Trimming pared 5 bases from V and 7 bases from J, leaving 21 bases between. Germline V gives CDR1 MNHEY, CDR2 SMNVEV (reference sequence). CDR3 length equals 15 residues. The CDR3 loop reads CASSRDRGASGEQYF. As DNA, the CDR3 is TGTGCCAGCAGTCGCGATCGGGGGGCCTCGGGTGAGCAGTACTTC.

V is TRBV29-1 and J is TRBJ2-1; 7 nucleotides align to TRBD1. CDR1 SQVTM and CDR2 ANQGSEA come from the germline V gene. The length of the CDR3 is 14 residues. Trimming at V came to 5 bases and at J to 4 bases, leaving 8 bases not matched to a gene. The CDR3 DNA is TGCAGCGTTCTTGTGTCAGGGGGTTACAATGAGCAGTTCTTC. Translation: CSVLVSGGYNEQFF.

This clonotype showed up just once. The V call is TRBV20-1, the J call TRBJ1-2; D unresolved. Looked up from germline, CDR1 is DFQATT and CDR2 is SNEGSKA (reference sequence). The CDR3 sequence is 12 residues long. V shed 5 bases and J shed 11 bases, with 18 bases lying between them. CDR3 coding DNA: TGCAGTGCTCGCGCGTCACCCTTTGGTTACACCTTC. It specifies CSARASPFGYTF.

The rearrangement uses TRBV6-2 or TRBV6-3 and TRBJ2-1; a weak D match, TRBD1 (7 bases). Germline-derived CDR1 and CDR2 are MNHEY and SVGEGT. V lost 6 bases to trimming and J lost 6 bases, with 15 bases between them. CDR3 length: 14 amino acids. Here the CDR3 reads CASRNAGQSNEQFF. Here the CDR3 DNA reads TGTGCCAGCAGAAACGCGGGACAGTCCAATGAGCAGTTCTTC.

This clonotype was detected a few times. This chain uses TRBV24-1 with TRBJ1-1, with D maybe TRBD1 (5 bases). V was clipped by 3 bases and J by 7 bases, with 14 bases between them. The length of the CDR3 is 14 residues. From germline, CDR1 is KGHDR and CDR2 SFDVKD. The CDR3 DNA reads TGTGCCACCAGTGATCCAACTACAGGAGATGAAGCTTTCTTT. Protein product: CATSDPTTGDEAFF.

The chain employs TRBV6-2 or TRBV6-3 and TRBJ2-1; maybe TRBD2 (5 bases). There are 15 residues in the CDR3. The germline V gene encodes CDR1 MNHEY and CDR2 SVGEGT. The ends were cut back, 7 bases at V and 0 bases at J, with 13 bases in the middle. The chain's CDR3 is CASTPWRSSYNEQFF. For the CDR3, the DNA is TGTGCCAGCACCCCGTGGAGGAGCTCCTACAATGAGCAGTTCTTC.

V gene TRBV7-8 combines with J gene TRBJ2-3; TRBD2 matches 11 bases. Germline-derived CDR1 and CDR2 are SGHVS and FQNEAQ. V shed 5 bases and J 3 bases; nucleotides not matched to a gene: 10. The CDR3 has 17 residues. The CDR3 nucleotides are TGTGCCAGCAGCCGTCAGACTAGCGGGATTATAACAGATACGCAGTATTTT. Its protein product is CASSRQTSGIITDTQYF.

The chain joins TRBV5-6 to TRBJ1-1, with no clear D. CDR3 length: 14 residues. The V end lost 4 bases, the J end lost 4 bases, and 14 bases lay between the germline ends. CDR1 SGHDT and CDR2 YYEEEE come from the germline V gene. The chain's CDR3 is CASSPTGVFTEAFF. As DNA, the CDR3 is TGTGCCAGCAGCCCGACGGGAGTCTTCACTGAAGCTTTCTTT.

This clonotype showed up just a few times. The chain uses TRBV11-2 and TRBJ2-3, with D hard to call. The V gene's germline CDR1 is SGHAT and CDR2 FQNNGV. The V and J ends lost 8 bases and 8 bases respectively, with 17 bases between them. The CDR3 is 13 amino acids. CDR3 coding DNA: TGTGCCAGCGGATCTCGGTTGGGCGGTACGCAGTATTTT. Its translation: CASGSRLGGTQYF.